This TCR beta chain was identified during a study of PD-L1 blockade in urothelial cancer. This clone is classed as medium-sized. Documented time point: peripheral blood 6 weeks after treatment start. Patients had locally advanced or metastatic urothelial carcinoma. Sequencing used immunoSEQ multiplex PCR; TCRdb keeps in-frame clones, though not all of them. The sample has 72,000 or so clones; 88% are singletons. The germline CDR1 and CDR2 sequences are MNHEY and SMNVEV (reference sequence). This CDR3 is built from 13 residues. V was trimmed by 2 bases and J by 11 bases, leaving 15 bases between them. Material: PBMCs, obtained around atezolizumab (anti-PD-L1) treatment. This sequence joins TRBV27 and TRBJ1-1; no firm D call. The source of this sequence is a man aged 55 to 70 with urothelial cancer. In DNA form, the CDR3 reads TGTGCCAGCAGTTTAAACTGGTCCACCGGGGCTTTCTTT. Translated, it gives CASSLNWSTGAFF.